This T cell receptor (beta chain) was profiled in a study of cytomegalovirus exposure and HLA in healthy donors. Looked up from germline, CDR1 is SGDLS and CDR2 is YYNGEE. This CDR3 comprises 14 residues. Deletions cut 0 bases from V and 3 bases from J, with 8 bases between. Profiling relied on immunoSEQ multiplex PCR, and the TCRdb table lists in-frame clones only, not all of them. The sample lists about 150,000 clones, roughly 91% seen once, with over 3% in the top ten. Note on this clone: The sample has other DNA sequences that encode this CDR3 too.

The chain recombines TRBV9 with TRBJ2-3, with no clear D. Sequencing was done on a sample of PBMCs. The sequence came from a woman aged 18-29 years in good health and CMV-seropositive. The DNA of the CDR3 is TGTGCCAGCAGCGTAGACCGGAGTACAGATACGCAGTATTTT. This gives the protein CASSVDRSTDTQYF.